A selection of T cell receptor beta chains follows, all from one sample in a study of cytomegalovirus exposure and HLA in healthy donors. The protocol was immunoSEQ multiplex PCR, while the TCRdb copy is restricted to in-frame clones and leaves out a portion. The profile shows approximately 53,000 clones, more than 60% of them singletons. The specimen sequenced was PBMCs. Every receptor here comes from a woman in her thirties or forties in good health and CMV-seropositive. Each CDR3 is given with its conserved first and last residue. D genes are given only for firm matches. The size of a clone is reported for some rows only, either as once, few or many, or as a class for expanded clones.

d_call clone_size j_call cdr3_length v_call cdr3_aa cdr3_nt
. . TRBJ2-7 13 TRBV27 CASTLRGSHEQYF TGTGCCAGCACCCTGAGGGGGTCCCACGAGCAGTACTTC
TRBD1 . TRBJ2-7 15 TRBV14 CASSREGTGLYEQYF TGTGCCAGCAGCCGGGAAGGGACAGGTCTCTACGAGCAGTACTTC
TRBD1 . TRBJ2-7 15 TRBV7-2 CASSIGTAVTYEQYF TGTGCCAGCAGCATCGGGACAGCTGTCACCTACGAGCAGTACTTC
. . TRBJ1-2 14 TRBV5-4 CASSPGGKNYGYTF TGTGCCAGCAGCCCGGGGGGGAAGAACTATGGCTACACCTTC
. . TRBJ1-4 14 TRBV7-2 CASSPDATNEKLFF TGTGCCAGCAGCCCAGATGCAACTAATGAAAAACTGTTTTTT
TRBD1 . TRBJ1-5 13 TRBV19 CASTWGTGQPQHF TGTGCCAGTACCTGGGGGACAGGACAGCCCCAGCATTTT
. . TRBJ1-1 13 TRBV19 CASSITRGVEAFF TGTGCCAGTAGTATAACCCGGGGGGTTGAAGCTTTCTTT
. few TRBJ1-1 12 TRBV7-9 CASSPQGPEAFF TGTGCCAGCAGCCCCCAGGGCCCTGAAGCTTTCTTT
. . TRBJ1-1 14 TRBV10-2 CASSDPRGGGGAFF TGCGCCAGCAGTGATCCCCGGGGGGGAGGGGGAGCTTTCTTT
TRBD1 . TRBJ2-5 15 TRBV19 CASSIGTGGRETQYF TGTGCCAGTAGTATCGGGACAGGGGGCCGAGAGACCCAGTACTTC
. . TRBJ1-5 14 TRBV19 CASKRLTGNQPQHF TGTGCCAGTAAGCGGCTTACCGGCAATCAGCCCCAGCATTTT
. . TRBJ1-4 13 TRBV5-1 CASRGGADEKLFF TGCGCCAGCCGTGGAGGTGCGGATGAAAAACTGTTTTTT
. . TRBJ2-1 14 TRBV4-1 CASSQSYGLAEQFF TGCGCCAGCAGCCAATCTTACGGGCTAGCGGAGCAGTTCTTC
. . TRBJ2-7 12 TRBV7-2 CASSLTDYEQYF TGTGCCAGCAGCTTAACAGACTACGAGCAGTACTTC
. once TRBJ2-1 18 TRBV4-2 CASSQDLSSGTYYNEQFF TGTGCCAGCAGCCAAGATCTGAGTTCGGGGACTTACTACAATGAGCAGTTCTTC
. . TRBJ1-4 16 TRBV7-9 CASSHGRGTQNEKLFF TGTGCCAGCAGCCATGGGAGGGGGACTCAAAATGAAAAACTGTTTTTT
. . TRBJ2-5 15 TRBV28 CASSMDTRGQETQYF TGTGCCAGCAGTATGGACACCCGAGGCCAAGAGACCCAGTACTTC
TRBD2 . TRBJ2-2 17 TRBV4-2 CASSQDPGLAGIGELFF TGTGCCAGCAGCCAAGACCCAGGACTAGCGGGGATCGGGGAGCTGTTTTTT
TRBD1 . TRBJ2-7 15 TRBV10-3 CAISDRDRGRYEQYF TGTGCCATCAGTGACAGGGACAGGGGGCGATACGAGCAGTACTTC
. . TRBJ2-2 14 TRBV7-2 CASSFGQSTGELFF TGTGCCAGCAGCTTCGGACAGTCCACCGGGGAGCTGTTTTTT
. . TRBJ2-3 15 TRBV4-1 CASSQGLTSTDTQYF TGCGCCAGCAGCCAAGGTCTAACGAGCACAGATACGCAGTATTTT
TRBD1 once TRBJ1-5 13 TRBV27 CASSNRGDQPQHF TGTGCCAGCAGTAACAGGGGGGATCAGCCCCAGCATTTT
. . TRBJ2-1 16 TRBV4-1 CASSQEAGASYNEQFF TGCGCCAGCAGCCAAGAGGCGGGGGCTTCCTACAATGAGCAGTTCTTC
. . TRBJ2-7 12 TRBV5-4 CASSLATGEQYF TGTGCCAGCAGCTTGGCCACGGGCGAGCAGTACTTC
TRBD1 . TRBJ2-3 14 TRBV6-1 CASARDRAADTQYF TGTGCCAGCGCTAGGGACAGGGCTGCAGATACGCAGTATTTT
TRBD1 few TRBJ1-4 16 TRBV5-1 CASSPLGQGVNEKLFF TGCGCCAGCAGCCCCCTAGGACAGGGTGTTAATGAAAAACTGTTTTTT
TRBD1 . TRBJ1-4 13 TRBV19 CAIRDRGGEKLFF TGTGCCATTCGCGACAGGGGGGGTGAAAAACTGTTTTTT
TRBD2 . TRBJ2-2 14 TRBV29-1 CSAGTSGLSGELFF TGCAGCGCCGGGACTAGCGGGTTGAGCGGGGAGCTGTTTTTT
. . TRBJ1-2 13 TRBV10-3 CAIARGINYGYTF TGTGCCATCGCTAGGGGGATTAACTATGGCTACACCTTC
. . TRBJ2-5 14 TRBV7-2 CASSFPGRLETQYF TGTGCCAGCAGCTTCCCTGGGAGGTTAGAGACCCAGTACTTC
TRBD2 . TRBJ2-7 16 TRBV28 CASSPWGSGGFVEQYF TGTGCCAGCAGTCCCTGGGGTAGCGGGGGTTTCGTGGAGCAGTACTTC
TRBD1 . TRBJ2-7 14 TRBV5-1 CASSLDRVWGEQYF TGCGCCAGCAGCCTAGACAGGGTATGGGGCGAGCAGTACTTC